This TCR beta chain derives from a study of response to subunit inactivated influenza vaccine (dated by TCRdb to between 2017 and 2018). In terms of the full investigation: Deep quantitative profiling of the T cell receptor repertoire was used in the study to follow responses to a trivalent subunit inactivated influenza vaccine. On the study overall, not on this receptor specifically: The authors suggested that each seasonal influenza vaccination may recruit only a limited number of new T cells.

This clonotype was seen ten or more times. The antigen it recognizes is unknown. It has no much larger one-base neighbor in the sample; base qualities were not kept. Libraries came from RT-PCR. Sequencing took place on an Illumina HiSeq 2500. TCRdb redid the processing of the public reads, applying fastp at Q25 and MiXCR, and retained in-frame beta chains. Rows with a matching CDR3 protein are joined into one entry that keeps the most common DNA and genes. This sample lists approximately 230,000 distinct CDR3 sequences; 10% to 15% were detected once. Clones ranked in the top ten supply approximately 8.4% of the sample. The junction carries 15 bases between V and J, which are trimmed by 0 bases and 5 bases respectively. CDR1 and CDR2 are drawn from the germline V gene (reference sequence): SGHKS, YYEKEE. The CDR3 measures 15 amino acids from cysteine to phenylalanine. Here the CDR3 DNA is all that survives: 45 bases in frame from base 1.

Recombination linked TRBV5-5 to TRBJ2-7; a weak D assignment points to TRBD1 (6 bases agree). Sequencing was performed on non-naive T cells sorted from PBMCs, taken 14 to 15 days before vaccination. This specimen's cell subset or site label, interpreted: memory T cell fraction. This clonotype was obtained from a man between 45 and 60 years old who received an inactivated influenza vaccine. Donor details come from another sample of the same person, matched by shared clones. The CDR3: CASSLVQGSLDEQYF. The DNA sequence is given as TGTGCCAGCAGCTTGGTGCAGGGGAGTTTGGACGAGCAGTACTTC.